One sample yielded the 32 T cell receptor beta chains listed below, sequenced in a study of blood T cell repertoires in COVID-19. Sequenced by immunoSEQ multiplex PCR; TCRdb stores in-frame clones only, minus some. The sample carries more than 300,000 clones, roughly 90% recorded once. Sequences were obtained from PBMCs or T cells enriched from blood (not recorded which). Source of these receptors: a woman between 25 and 40 years old who had recovered from COVID-19.

This clone was found a few times. The J gene is TRBJ1-1, the V gene TRBV28; 9 bases are shared with TRBD1. Germline trimming cut 6 bases from V and 5 bases from J; bases unmatched to any gene: 7. The germline CDR1 and CDR2 sequences are MDHEN and SYDVKM. CDR3 length equals 14 residues. The DNA for the CDR3 is TGTGCCAGCAGCCTGACAGGGGGTAGGACTGAAGCTTTCTTT. Protein sequence: CASSLTGGRTEAFF.

The chain has TRBV28 and TRBJ1-1; 11 bases are shared with TRBD1. V lost 6 bases, J lost 0 bases, and 9 bases stayed unmatched. CDR1 and CDR2 (germline): MDHEN, SYDVKM. This CDR3 region has 17 residues. The CDR3 nucleotides are TGTGCCAGCAGCTTCCTCGGGACAGGGGGGATGAACACTGAAGCTTTCTTT. This encodes CASSFLGTGGMNTEAFF.

The rearrangement links TRBV6-2 or TRBV6-3 to TRBJ2-7, with TRBD2 matching over 12 bases. CDR1 MNHEY and CDR2 SVGEGT come from the germline V gene. Trimming at V came to 2 bases and at J to 0 bases, leaving 2 bases not matched to a gene. CDR3 length: 16 amino acids. The DNA for the CDR3 is TGTGCCAGCAGTTACACTAGCGGGGGGACCTCCTACGAGCAGTACTTC. Translated, it gives CASSYTSGGTSYEQYF.

The chain is built from TRBV7-2 and TRBJ1-3; D unresolved. This CDR3 has 14 residues. Trimming stripped 0 bases from V and 1 base from J, with 4 bases between. CDR1 is SGHTA, CDR2 FQGNSA, per germline. The CDR3 loop reads CASSLAVSGNTIYF. The CDR3 DNA follows: TGTGCCAGCAGCTTAGCCGTTTCTGGAAACACCATATATTTT. The entire variable domain, with the rest obtained from reference TRBV7-2 and TRBJ1-3, is as follows: GAGVSQSPSNKVTEKGKDVELRCDPISGHTALYWYRQSLGQGLEFLIYFQGNSAPDKSGLPSDRFSAERTGGSVSTLTIQRTQQEDSAVYLCASSLAVSGNTIYFGEGSWLTVV.

The CDR3 sequence is CASSYQGGPNYGYTF. Here the CDR3 DNA reads TGTGCCAGCAGCTATCAAGGGGGTCCTAACTATGGCTACACCTTC. The chain employs TRBV7-2 and TRBJ1-2, with a possible D match to TRBD1 (6 bases). Germline CDR1 and CDR2: SGHTA and FQGNSA. There are 15 residues in the CDR3. The V end lost 4 bases, the J end lost 0 bases, and 12 bases lay between the germline ends.

The V call is TRBV5-5, the J call TRBJ1-1; 9 bases are shared with TRBD1. Germline assignment: CDR1 SGHKS and CDR2 YYEKEE (reference sequence). The CDR3 is 17 amino acids. V was pared by 1 base and J by 6 bases, with 13 bases of the junction left unmatched. CDR3 region: CASSLSPTGGRMAEAFF. The CDR3 bases are TGTGCCAGCAGCTTGAGCCCGACAGGGGGAAGGATGGCTGAAGCTTTCTTT.

The V call is TRBV5-8, the J call TRBJ2-1, with TRBD1 identical over 8 bases. The CDR3 totals 15 residues. The germline gives CDR1 SGHTS, CDR2 YDEGEE. V gave up 2 bases and J gave up 2 bases; unmatched junction bases: 3. CDR3 nucleotide sequence: TGTGCCAGCAGCTTCGGACAGGGACCCTACAATGAGCAGTTCTTC. Translating gives CASSFGQGPYNEQFF.

The V gene is TRBV12-3 or TRBV12-4, the J gene TRBJ1-3, with no clear D. The CDR3 sequence is 12 residues long. Trimming pared 2 bases from V and 4 bases from J, leaving 3 bases between. The CDR3 bases are TGTGCCAGCAGTTTAACAGGAAACACCATATATTTT. This sequence encodes CASSLTGNTIYF.

The chain has TRBV7-2 and TRBJ2-3, with 9 bases aligning to TRBD2. Germline lookup yields CDR1 SGHTA and CDR2 FQGNSA. This CDR3 spans 17 amino acids. Trimming removed 5 bases from V and 4 bases from J; junction bases left unmatched: 13. This CDR3 reads CASSRPLAGSKADTQYF. DNA for the CDR3: TGTGCCAGCAGCCGTCCCCTAGCGGGGTCTAAGGCAGATACGCAGTATTTT.

The rearrangement links TRBV9 to TRBJ1-1, with a weak D call TRBD1 (5 bases). V lost 6 bases and J lost 4, with 25 bases in between. This CDR3 is 17 amino acids long. Germline V gives CDR1 SGDLS, CDR2 YYNGEE. The CDR3 region has the DNA TGTGCCAGCACCCCCGGAGGGGAGGGTCCCGTAGGCACTGAAGCTTTCTTT. It is translated as CASTPGGEGPVGTEAFF. The full variable domain, in which reference TRBV9 and TRBJ1-1 provide the parts outside the CDR3, is DSGVTQTPKHLITATGQRVTLRCSPRSGDLSVYWYQQSLDQGLQFLIQYYNGEERAKGNILERFSAQQFPDLHSELNLSSLELGDSALYFCASTPGGEGPVGTEAFFGQGTRLTVV.

This chain connects TRBV11-1 to TRBJ1-4; TRBD1 agrees at 8 bases. This CDR3 is built from 14 residues. V shed 5 bases, J shed 10 bases, and the junction held 9 bases outside the gene matches. CDR1 and CDR2 from the germline V gene are SGHAT and FQDESV (reference sequence). CDR3: CASSVGQGEGKLFF. As DNA, the CDR3 is TGTGCCAGCAGCGTTGGACAGGGCGAAGGAAAACTGTTTTTT.

This clone has only a few counts. The chain links TRBV6-5 to TRBJ2-2, with D uncertain. Trimming took off 6 bases at V and 3 bases at J, with 14 bases between the two ends. CDR1 is MNHEY and CDR2 is SVGAGI in the germline V gene. The CDR3 extends over 15 amino acids. The CDR3 sequence: CASSPPGGYTGELFF. CDR3 in DNA: TGTGCCAGCAGCCCCCCGGGTGGGTACACCGGGGAGCTGTTTTTT.

This chain joins TRBV28 and TRBJ1-1; possibly TRBD1 for D (5 bases). Deletions cut 3 bases from V and 4 bases from J, with 9 bases between. CDR1 MDHEN and CDR2 SYDVKM come from the germline V gene. This CDR3 has 13 amino acids. The CDR3 reads CASSLVQGTEAFF. The CDR3, as DNA: TGTGCCAGCAGTTTGGTCCAGGGCACTGAAGCTTTCTTT.

In this sample, this clone turned up once. The V and J genes are TRBV28 and TRBJ1-2; perhaps TRBD1 as D (5 bases). Germline CDR1 MDHEN, CDR2 SYDVKM. Trimming took 1 base from V and 2 from J, leaving 14 bases between them. The CDR3 is made up of 16 amino acids. Written as DNA, the CDR3 is TGTGCCAGCAGTTTATCCGGGGCCGGAGGGAACTATGGCTACACCTTC. It codes for CASSLSGAGGNYGYTF.

This clone showed up just a few times. The rearrangement links TRBV6-4 to TRBJ1-1; a weak D match, TRBD1 (5 bases). CDR3 size: 14 residues. CDR1 MRHNA and CDR2 SNTAGT come from the germline V gene. Between the trimmed V and J ends, which lost 4 bases and 4 bases, there was a span of 13 bases. CDR3 DNA: TGTGCCAGCAGTGCCAGCGGGAGGGGCACTGAAGCTTTCTTT. Amino acid sequence: CASSASGRGTEAFF.

The chain joins TRBV28 to TRBJ2-1; D gene unclear. The germline V and J ends were trimmed by 4 bases and 0 bases, with 16 bases remaining between them. There are 17 residues in the CDR3. CDR1 and CDR2 (germline): MDHEN, SYDVKM. The CDR3 DNA reads TGTGCCAGCAGTTCCATGCCCCTTAAGAGCTCCTACAATGAGCAGTTCTTC. It encodes CASSSMPLKSSYNEQFF.

This clone was recorded only once. The chain uses TRBV9 and TRBJ2-3; D remains unclear. Germline CDR1 reads SGDLS; CDR2 reads YYNGEE. V was clipped by 1 base and J by 1 base, with 10 bases between them. The CDR3 has 15 residues. The CDR3 region is CASSVLTRGTDTQYF. DNA of the CDR3: TGTGCCAGCAGCGTATTAACCCGGGGCACAGATACGCAGTATTTT.

CDR3 sequence: CAISDSSGSGETQYF. CDR3 sequence (DNA): TGTGCCATCAGTGACTCTAGCGGGAGTGGAGAGACCCAGTACTTC. The genes are TRBV10-3 and TRBJ2-5; 10 bases are a match to TRBD2. Per the germline V gene, CDR1 is ENHRY and CDR2 is SYGVKD. The CDR3 extends over 15 amino acids. J was trimmed by 4 bases and V by 3 bases; bases with no gene match: 5.

A note on this clone: The sample carries other DNA sequences with the same CDR3. V and J are TRBV7-2 and TRBJ1-1; D might be TRBD1 (5 bases). Germline V CDR1 and CDR2: SGHTA, FQGNSA. Trimming took off 4 bases at V and 2 bases at J, with 8 bases between the two ends. CDR3 length: 13 residues. CDR3 bases: TGTGCCAGCAGCTCCGACAGAAACACTGAAGCTTTCTTT. Translating it yields CASSSDRNTEAFF.

This clone has just one count. This rearrangement joins TRBV5-1 to TRBJ2-5; D unclear. The germline V gene encodes CDR1 SGHRS and CDR2 YFSETQ. This CDR3 spans 13 amino acids. V gave up 1 base and J gave up 0 bases, with 4 bases separating them. The CDR3 loop is CASSLLDQETQYF. The CDR3 DNA reads as TGCGCCAGCAGCTTGTTAGACCAAGAGACCCAGTACTTC.

The chain is built from TRBV27 and TRBJ1-5, with 7 bases lining up with TRBD1. Trimming at V came to 6 bases and at J to 1 base, leaving 6 bases not matched to a gene. The CDR3 covers 15 residues. Germline V CDR1 and CDR2: MNHEY, SMNVEV (reference sequence). The CDR3 reads CASRLGTASNQPQHF. The CDR3 DNA sequence: TGTGCCAGCAGACTAGGGACAGCGAGCAATCAGCCCCAGCATTTT.

This clone was seen only once. The gene calls are TRBV5-1 and TRBJ1-3; D remains ambiguous. V shed 4 bases and J shed 4 bases, with 12 bases lying between them. Germline V gene data show CDR1 as SGHRS and CDR2 as YFSETQ. The CDR3 loop spans 14 amino acids. CDR3 sequence: CASSKTSGGNTIYF. In DNA form, the CDR3 reads TGCGCCAGCAGCAAGACCTCAGGAGGAAACACCATATATTTT.

The chain recombines TRBV4-3 with TRBJ1-2; D might be TRBD1 (5 bases). V was clipped by 1 base and J by 4 bases, with 25 bases between them. The CDR3 runs to 19 residues. Germline assignment: CDR1 LGHNA and CDR2 YSLEER. The CDR3 is CASSQARGSRPTVFYGYTF. The CDR3 DNA reads as TGCGCCAGCAGCCAAGCTCGGGGGAGCAGGCCAACTGTTTTCTATGGCTACACCTTC.

The J gene is TRBJ1-2, the V gene TRBV21-1. TRBV21-1 is described as a pseudogene. This CDR3 is 16 amino acids long. CDR3 in amino acids: CASSSTRTGANYGYTF. The CDR3 DNA sequence: TGTGCCAGCAGCTCAACCAGGACGGGAGCTAACTATGGCTACACCTTC.

The V gene is TRBV29-1, the J gene TRBJ2-1, with a possible D match to TRBD1 (6 bases). CDR3 length: 10 residues. Per the germline V gene, CDR1 is SQVTM and CDR2 is ANQGSEA. V was trimmed by 0 bases and J by 14 bases, leaving 8 bases between them. The chain's CDR3 is CSVEEKGEFF. Here the CDR3 DNA reads TGCAGCGTTGAAGAAAAGGGGGAGTTCTTC.

This clone was seen just once. This chain joins TRBV24-1 and TRBJ2-1, with 12 bases identical to TRBD2. Looked up from germline, CDR1 is KGHDR and CDR2 is SFDVKD. The CDR3 spans 16 residues. Trimming removed 3 bases from V and 9 bases from J; junction bases left unmatched: 8. The DNA for the CDR3 is TGTGCCACCAGTGATACCGGACTAGCGGGGAGTAGTGAGCAGTTCTTC. Its translation: CATSDTGLAGSSEQFF.

The chain has TRBV10-3 and TRBJ2-2, with TRBD1 matching 8 bases. The V segment lost 6 bases and the J segment 7 bases; nucleotides outside the gene matches: 7. Germline V gives CDR1 ENHRY, CDR2 SYGVKD. CDR3 length: 14 amino acids. CDR3 nucleotides: TGTGCCATCAGCGGCACAGGGGGTAACGGGGAGCTGTTTTTT. Residues: CAISGTGGNGELFF.

The chain links TRBV7-9 to TRBJ2-2; perhaps TRBD1 as D (5 bases). This CDR3 spans 14 amino acids. The V end lost 5 bases, the J end lost 1 base, and 8 bases lay between the germline ends. Germline values: CDR1 SEHNR, CDR2 FQNEAQ (reference sequence). The CDR3 reads CASSPQGNTGELFF. The CDR3 DNA reads TGTGCCAGCAGCCCTCAGGGGAACACCGGGGAGCTGTTTTTT.

The V and J genes are TRBV30 and TRBJ2-7; maybe TRBD2 (5 bases). V was trimmed by 1 base and J by 2 bases, leaving 6 bases between them. This CDR3 comprises 12 residues. The germline V gene encodes CDR1 GTSNPN and CDR2 SVGIG (reference sequence). CDR3 in DNA: TGTGCCTGGAGTGCCGGGACCTACGAGCAGTACTTC. This translates into CAWSAGTYEQYF. The full variable domain, its missing parts supplied by reference TRBV30 and TRBJ2-7, is SQTIHQWPATLVQPVGSPLSLECTVEGTSNPNLYWYRQAAGRGLQLLFYSVGIGQISSEVPQNLSASRPQDRQFILSSKKLLLSDSGFYLCAWSAGTYEQYFGPGTRLTVT.

The chain couples TRBV7-9 to TRBJ2-1; 7 nucleotides align to TRBD2. CDR1 is SEHNR, CDR2 FQNEAQ, per germline (reference sequence). Trimming removed 5 bases from V and 4 bases from J; junction bases left unmatched: 14. CDR3 length: 17 residues. The CDR3 reads CASSGRRGRAVYNEQFF. The CDR3 nucleotides read TGTGCCAGCAGCGGCCGCCGAGGGAGGGCCGTGTACAATGAGCAGTTCTTC.

The chain joins TRBV2 to TRBJ1-2; D not certain. Germline loops: CDR1 SNHLY, CDR2 FYNNEI. V gave up 6 bases and J gave up 3 bases, with 17 bases separating them. The CDR3 length is 15 residues. The CDR3 is CASSPGIPTHYGYTF. DNA of the CDR3: TGTGCCAGCAGCCCGGGAATCCCCACCCACTATGGCTACACCTTC.

The chain recombines TRBV30 with TRBJ2-1; D remains ambiguous. This CDR3 is 12 amino acids long. V dropped 4 bases and J dropped 2 bases, with 6 bases sitting between them. Per the germline V gene, CDR1 is GTSNPN and CDR2 is SVGIG (reference sequence). In DNA form, the CDR3 reads TGTGCCTGGATTAGCACCTACAATGAGCAGTTCTTC. Protein sequence: CAWISTYNEQFF.